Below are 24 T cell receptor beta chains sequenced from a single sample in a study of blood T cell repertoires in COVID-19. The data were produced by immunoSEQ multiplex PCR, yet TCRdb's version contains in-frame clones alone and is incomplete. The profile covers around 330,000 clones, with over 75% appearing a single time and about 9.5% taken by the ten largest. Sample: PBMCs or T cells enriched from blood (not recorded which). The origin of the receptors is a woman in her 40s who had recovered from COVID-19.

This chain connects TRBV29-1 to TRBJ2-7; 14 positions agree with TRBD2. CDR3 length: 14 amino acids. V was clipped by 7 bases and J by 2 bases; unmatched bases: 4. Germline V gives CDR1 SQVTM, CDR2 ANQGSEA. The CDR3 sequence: CSAGTSGGAYEQYF. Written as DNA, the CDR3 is TGCAGCGCCGGGACTAGCGGGGGAGCCTACGAGCAGTACTTC.

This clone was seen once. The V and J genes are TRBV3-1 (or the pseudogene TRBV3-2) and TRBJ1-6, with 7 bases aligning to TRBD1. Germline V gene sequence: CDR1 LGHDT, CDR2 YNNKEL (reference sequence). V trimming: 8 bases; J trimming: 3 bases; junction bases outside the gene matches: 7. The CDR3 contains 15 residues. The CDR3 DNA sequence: TGTGCCAGCGCTCAGGGGGACAGCTATAATTCACCCCTCCACTTT. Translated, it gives CASAQGDSYNSPLHF.

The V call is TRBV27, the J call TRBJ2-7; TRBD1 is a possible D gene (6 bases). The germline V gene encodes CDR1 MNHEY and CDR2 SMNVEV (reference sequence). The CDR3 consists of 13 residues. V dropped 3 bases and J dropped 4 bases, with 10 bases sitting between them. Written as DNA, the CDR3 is TGTGCCAGCAGTTTGGCAGGGGATTACGAGCAGTACTTC. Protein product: CASSLAGDYEQYF.

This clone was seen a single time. This CDR3 is CASSLKRAGGPHQETQYF. CDR3 sequence (DNA): TGTGCCAGCAGCTTAAAAAGAGCGGGAGGGCCACACCAAGAGACCCAGTACTTC. The chain is built from TRBV7-8 and TRBJ2-5; 10 bases match TRBD2. The germline CDR1 and CDR2 sequences are SGHVS and FQNEAQ. The CDR3 totals 18 residues. V dropped 2 bases and J dropped 0; count of bases not matched to a gene: 9. The entire variable domain, with the rest obtained from reference TRBV7-8 and TRBJ2-5, is as follows: GAGVSQSPRYKVAKRGQDVALRCDPISGHVSLFWYQQALGQGPEFLTYFQNEAQLDKSGLPSDRFFAERPEGSVSTLKIQRTQQEDSAVYLCASSLKRAGGPHQETQYFGPGTRLLVL.

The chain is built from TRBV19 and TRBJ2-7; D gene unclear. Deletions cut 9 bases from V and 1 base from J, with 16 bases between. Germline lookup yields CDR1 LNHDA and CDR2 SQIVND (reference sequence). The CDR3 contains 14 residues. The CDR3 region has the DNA TGTGCCAGGAAAGCCGAGACAAAATCCTACGAGCAGTACTTC. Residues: CARKAETKSYEQYF.

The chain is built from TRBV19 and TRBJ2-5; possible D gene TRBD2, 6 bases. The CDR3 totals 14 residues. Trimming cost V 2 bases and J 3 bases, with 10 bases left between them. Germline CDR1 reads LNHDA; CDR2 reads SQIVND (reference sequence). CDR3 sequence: CASSITASEETQYF. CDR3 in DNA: TGTGCCAGTAGTATAACGGCTAGCGAAGAGACCCAGTACTTC.

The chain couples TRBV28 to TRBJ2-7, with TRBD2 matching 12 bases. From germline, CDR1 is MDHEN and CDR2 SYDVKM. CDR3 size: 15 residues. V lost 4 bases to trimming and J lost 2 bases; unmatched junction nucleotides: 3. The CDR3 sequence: CASSSTSGGPYEQYF. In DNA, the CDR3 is TGTGCCAGCAGTTCCACTAGCGGGGGGCCCTACGAGCAGTACTTC.

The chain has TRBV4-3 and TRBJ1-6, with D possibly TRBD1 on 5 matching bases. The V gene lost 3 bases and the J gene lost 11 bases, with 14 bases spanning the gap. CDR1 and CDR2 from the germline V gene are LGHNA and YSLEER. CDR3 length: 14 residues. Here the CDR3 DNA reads TGCGCCAGCAGCCATGGGCGGGGCAATCCACCCCTCCACTTT. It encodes CASSHGRGNPPLHF.

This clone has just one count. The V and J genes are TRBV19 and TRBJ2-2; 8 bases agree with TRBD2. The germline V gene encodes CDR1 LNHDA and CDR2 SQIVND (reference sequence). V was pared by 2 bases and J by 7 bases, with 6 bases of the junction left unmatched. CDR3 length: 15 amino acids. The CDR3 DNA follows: TGTGCCAGTAGTATAACGGCGGGGGGCCGCGGGGAGCTGTTTTTT. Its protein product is CASSITAGGRGELFF.

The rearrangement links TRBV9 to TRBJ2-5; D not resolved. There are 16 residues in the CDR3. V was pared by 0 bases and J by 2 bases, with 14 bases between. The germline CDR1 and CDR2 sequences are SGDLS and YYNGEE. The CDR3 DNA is TGTGCCAGCAGCGTAGGTGCCAAAAACGGGCAAGAGACCCAGTACTTC. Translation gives CASSVGAKNGQETQYF.

CDR3 sequence: CASSDTGYTEAFF. The CDR3 DNA is TGTGCCAGCAGCGATACAGGGTACACTGAAGCTTTCTTT. The V and J genes are TRBV7-3 and TRBJ1-1; a possible D gene is TRBD1 (6 bases). From germline, CDR1 is SGHTA and CDR2 FQGTGA. Trimming shortened V by 5 bases and J by 3 bases, and 10 bases separated the two germline ends. The CDR3 consists of 13 residues. Using reference TRBV7-3 and TRBJ1-1 for the parts outside the CDR3, the full variable domain is GAGVSQTPSNKVTEKGKYVELRCDPISGHTALYWYRQSLGQGPEFLIYFQGTGAADDSGLPNDRFFAVRPEGSVSTLKIQRTERGDSAVYLCASSDTGYTEAFFGQGTRLTVV.

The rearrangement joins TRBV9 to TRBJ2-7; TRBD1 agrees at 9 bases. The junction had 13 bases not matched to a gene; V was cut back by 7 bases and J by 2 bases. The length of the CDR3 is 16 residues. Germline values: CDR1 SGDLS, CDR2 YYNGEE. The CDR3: CASSKAGWDRAYEQYF. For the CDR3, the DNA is TGTGCCAGCTCAAAAGCTGGTTGGGACAGGGCCTACGAGCAGTACTTC. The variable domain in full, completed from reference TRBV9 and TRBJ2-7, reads DSGVTQTPKHLITATGQRVTLRCSPRSGDLSVYWYQQSLDQGLQFLIQYYNGEERAKGNILERFSAQQFPDLHSELNLSSLELGDSALYFCASSKAGWDRAYEQYFGPGTRLTVT.

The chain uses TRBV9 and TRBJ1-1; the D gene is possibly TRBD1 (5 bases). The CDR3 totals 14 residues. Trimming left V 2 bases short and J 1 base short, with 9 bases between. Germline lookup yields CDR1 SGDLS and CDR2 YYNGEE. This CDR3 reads CASSVSRANTEAFF. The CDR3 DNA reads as TGTGCCAGCAGCGTGTCCAGGGCGAACACTGAAGCTTTCTTT.

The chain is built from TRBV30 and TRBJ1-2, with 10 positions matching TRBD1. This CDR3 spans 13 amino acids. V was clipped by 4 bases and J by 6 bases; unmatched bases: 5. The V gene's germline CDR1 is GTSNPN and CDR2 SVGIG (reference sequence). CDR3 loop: CAWTEGTGDGYTF. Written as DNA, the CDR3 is TGTGCCTGGACAGAAGGGACAGGGGATGGCTACACCTTC.

As DNA, the CDR3 is TGTGCCAGCAGTTCCCCGTCCCCAGATACGCAGTATTTT. Its translation is CASSSPSPDTQYF. V usage is TRBV9 and J usage is TRBJ2-3; no reliable D call. CDR1 SGDLS and CDR2 YYNGEE come from the germline V gene. The CDR3 loop spans 13 amino acids. Trimming removed 5 bases at V and 4 bases at J, with 11 bases between.

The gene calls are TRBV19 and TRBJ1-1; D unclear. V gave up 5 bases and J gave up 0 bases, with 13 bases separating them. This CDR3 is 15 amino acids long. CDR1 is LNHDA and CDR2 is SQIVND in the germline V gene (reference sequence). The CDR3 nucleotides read TGTGCCAGTAGTCCCGGGAACAGCTTGAACACTGAAGCTTTCTTT. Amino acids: CASSPGNSLNTEAFF.

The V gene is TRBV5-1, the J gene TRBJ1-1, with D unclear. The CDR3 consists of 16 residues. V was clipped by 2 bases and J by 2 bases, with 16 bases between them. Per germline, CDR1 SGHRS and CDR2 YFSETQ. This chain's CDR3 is CASSFALGRQNTEAFF. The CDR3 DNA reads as TGCGCCAGCAGCTTTGCCCTGGGCAGACAAAACACTGAAGCTTTCTTT.

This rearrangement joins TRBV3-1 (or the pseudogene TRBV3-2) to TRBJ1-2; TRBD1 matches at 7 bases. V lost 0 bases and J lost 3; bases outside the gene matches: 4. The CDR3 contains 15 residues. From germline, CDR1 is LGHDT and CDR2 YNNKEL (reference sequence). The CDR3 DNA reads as TGTGCCAGCAGCCAAGAGGGACAGAGCTACTATGGCTACACCTTC. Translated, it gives CASSQEGQSYYGYTF.

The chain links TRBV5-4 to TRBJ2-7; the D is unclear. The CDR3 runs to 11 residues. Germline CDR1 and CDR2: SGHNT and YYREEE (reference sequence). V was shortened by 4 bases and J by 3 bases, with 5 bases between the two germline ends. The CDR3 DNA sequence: TGTGCCAGCAGCGCCGGCTACGAGCAGTACTTC. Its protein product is CASSAGYEQYF.

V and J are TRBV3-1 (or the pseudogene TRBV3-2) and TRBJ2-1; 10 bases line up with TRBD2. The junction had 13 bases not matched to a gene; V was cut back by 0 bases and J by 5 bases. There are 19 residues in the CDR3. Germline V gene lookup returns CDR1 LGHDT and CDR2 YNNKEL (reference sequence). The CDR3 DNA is TGTGCCAGCAGCCAAGACCCCCGGGGTCTAGCGGGGGTGCACAATGAGCAGTTCTTC. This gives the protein CASSQDPRGLAGVHNEQFF.

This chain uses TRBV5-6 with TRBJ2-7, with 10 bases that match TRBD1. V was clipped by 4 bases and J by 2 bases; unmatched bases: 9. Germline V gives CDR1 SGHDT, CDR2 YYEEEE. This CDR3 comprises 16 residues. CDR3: CASSPGQGKGAYEQYF. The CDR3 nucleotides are TGTGCCAGCAGCCCGGGACAGGGGAAGGGAGCCTACGAGCAGTACTTC.

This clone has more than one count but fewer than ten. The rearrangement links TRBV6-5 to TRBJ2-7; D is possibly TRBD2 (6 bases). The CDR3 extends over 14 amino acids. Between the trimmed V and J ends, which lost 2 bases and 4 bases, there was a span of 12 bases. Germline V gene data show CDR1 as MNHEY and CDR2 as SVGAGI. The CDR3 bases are TGTGCCAGCAGTTACGGTGTCGCGGGGTACGAGCAGTACTTC. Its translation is CASSYGVAGYEQYF.

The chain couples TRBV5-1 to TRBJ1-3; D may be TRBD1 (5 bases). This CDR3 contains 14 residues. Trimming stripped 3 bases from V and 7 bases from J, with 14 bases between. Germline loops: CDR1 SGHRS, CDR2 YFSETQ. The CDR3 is CASSYTRDSNTIYF. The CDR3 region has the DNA TGCGCCAGCAGCTATACTCGGGACTCGAACACCATATATTTT.

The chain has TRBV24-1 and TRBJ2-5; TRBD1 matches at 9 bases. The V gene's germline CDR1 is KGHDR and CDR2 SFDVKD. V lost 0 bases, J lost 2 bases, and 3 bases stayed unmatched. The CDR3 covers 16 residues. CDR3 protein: CATSDLGTGKQETQYF. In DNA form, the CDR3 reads TGTGCCACCAGTGATTTGGGGACAGGGAAACAAGAGACCCAGTACTTC.